These T cell receptor beta chains were read from a single sample in a study of blood T cell repertoires in COVID-19. TCRdb's copy holds only in-frame clones and misses some; the assay was immunoSEQ multiplex PCR. The repertoire includes around 250,000 clones, approximately 82% of them detected once, and about 3.2% sits in the top ten. The sample taken for sequencing was peripheral blood. The origin of the receptors is a woman under 30 with acute or convalescent COVID-19. Each CDR3 is given with its conserved first and last residue. Each record gives: clone size, J gene, D gene, V gene, CDR3 protein, CDR3 DNA. D genes are given only for firm matches. A clone size is listed for some rows: how often the clone was seen (once, few, many), or a class if it is expanded.

size: .
J: TRBJ2-2
D: .
V: TRBV4-3
CDR3: CASSQGLAGELFF
DNA: TGCGCCAGCAGCCAAGGTCTAGCCGGGGAGCTGTTTTTT

size: few
J: TRBJ1-5
D: .
V: TRBV7-8
CDR3: CASSLGRGNQPQHF
DNA: TGTGCCAGCAGCTTAGGTCGGGGAAATCAGCCCCAGCATTTT

size: .
J: TRBJ1-1
D: .
V: TRBV6-5
CDR3: CASSYRVNTEAFF
DNA: TGTGCCAGCAGTTACCGGGTGAACACTGAAGCTTTCTTT

size: .
J: TRBJ2-7
D: .
V: TRBV7-2
CDR3: CASSLSTSGERVFEQYF
DNA: TGTGCCAGCAGCTTATCGACCTCAGGGGAGAGGGTGTTCGAGCAGTACTTC

size: .
J: TRBJ2-2
D: TRBD1
V: TRBV6-4
CDR3: CASSYLAGQGFTGELFF
DNA: TGTGCCAGCAGCTACCTAGCAGGACAGGGGTTCACCGGGGAGCTGTTTTTT

size: .
J: TRBJ2-3
D: .
V: TRBV5-1
CDR3: CASSFGVSTDTQYF
DNA: TGCGCCAGCAGCTTCGGGGTCAGCACAGATACGCAGTATTTT

size: .
J: TRBJ2-2
D: TRBD2
V: TRBV5-1
CDR3: CASSNKQGGRVNTGELFF
DNA: TGCGCCAGCAGCAACAAACAGGGCGGGAGGGTGAACACCGGGGAGCTGTTTTTT

size: .
J: TRBJ2-5
D: TRBD1
V: TRBV15
CDR3: CATSRGGTGEETQYF
DNA: TGTGCCACCAGCAGAGGGGGGACAGGGGAAGAGACCCAGTACTTC

size: .
J: TRBJ2-7
D: .
V: TRBV6-2/TRBV6-3
CDR3: CASSAYVATTYEQYF
DNA: TGTGCCAGCAGTGCCTACGTAGCGACCACCTACGAGCAGTACTTC

size: .
J: TRBJ2-7
D: .
V: TRBV5-5
CDR3: CASSLVWTGGGEQYF
DNA: TGTGCCAGCAGCTTGGTGTGGACGGGGGGCGGGGAGCAGTACTTC

size: .
J: TRBJ1-2
D: TRBD1
V: TRBV19
CDR3: CASILLAGTGSGYTF
DNA: TGTGCCAGTATTCTGCTCGCCGGGACAGGGTCTGGCTACACCTTC

size: .
J: TRBJ1-4
D: .
V: TRBV3-1/TRBV3-2
CDR3: CASSQFGSTNEKLFF
DNA: TGTGCCAGCAGCCAATTTGGCTCTACTAATGAAAAACTGTTTTTT

size: .
J: TRBJ1-2
D: .
V: TRBV6-9
CDR3: CAQRGRGRRMEGYTF
DNA: TGTGCGCAAAGGGGGAGGGGCCGACGTATGGAAGGCTACACCTTC